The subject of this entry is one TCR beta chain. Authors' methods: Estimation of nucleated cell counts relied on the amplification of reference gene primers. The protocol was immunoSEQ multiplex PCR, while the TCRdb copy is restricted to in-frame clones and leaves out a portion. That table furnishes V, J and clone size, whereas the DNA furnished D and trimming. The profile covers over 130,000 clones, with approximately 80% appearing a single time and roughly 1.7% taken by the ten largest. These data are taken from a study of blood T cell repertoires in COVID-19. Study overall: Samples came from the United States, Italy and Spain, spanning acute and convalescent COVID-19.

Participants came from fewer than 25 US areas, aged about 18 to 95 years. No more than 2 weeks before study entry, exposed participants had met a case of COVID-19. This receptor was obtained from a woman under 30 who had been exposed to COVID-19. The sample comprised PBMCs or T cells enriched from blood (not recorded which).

The CDR3 nucleotides are TGTGCCAGCAGCACAGGGATGAACACTGAAGCTTTCTTT. This sequence encodes CASSTGMNTEAFF. The chain is built from TRBV13 and TRBJ1-1; tentatively, D is TRBD1 (6 bases). Between the trimmed V and J ends, which lost 5 bases and 0 bases, there was a span of 7 bases. Per germline, CDR1 PRHDT and CDR2 FYEKMQ (reference sequence). This CDR3 comprises 13 residues.